The 2 T cell receptor beta chains below come from one sample, sequenced in a study of beta chain features in type 1 diabetes. Study-wide results and caveats: Significant though moderate, a shortening of TCRB CDR3s appeared in all four CD4+ subsets of Type 1 diabetes patients.

All of the isolated RNA was reverse transcribed, so expressed TCRB transcripts were sequenced. Clones were read by immunoSEQ multiplex PCR, and TCRdb kept only the in-frame ones, dropping some. The data hold 350,000 to 450,000 clones, with approximately 12% observed a single time. These receptors are not linked to any known antigen. The sequenced sample consisted of naive CD4+ T cells from blood. The receptors derive from a woman between 18 and 29 years old with type 1 diabetes.

This clone turned up a few times. The chain employs TRBV7-8 and TRBJ1-5; D call uncertain. The CDR3 contains 15 residues. The ends were cut back, 5 bases at V and 7 bases at J, with 18 bases in the middle. The germline V gene has CDR1 SGHVS and CDR2 FQNEAQ. As DNA, the CDR3 is TGTGCCAGCAGCCGCGGTGGAGGAGGAGGACAGCCCCAGCATTTT. This translates into CASSRGGGGGQPQHF.

The V and J genes are TRBV23-1 and TRBJ1-5; tentatively, D is TRBD1 (5 bases). TRBV23-1 carries the ORF label, with uncertain function. This CDR3 has 13 residues. Trimming removed 3 bases at V and 4 bases at J, with 7 bases between. The CDR3 loop reads CASSHGGNQPQHF. The CDR3, as DNA: TGCGCCAGCAGTCACGGGGGTAATCAGCCCCAGCATTTT.